This entry lists 12 T cell receptor beta chains sequenced from one sample in a study of graft-versus-host responses after intestinal transplantation (dated by TCRdb to the early 2020s). This sample's time point label indicates: cells obtained before transplantation from donor or recipient. Libraries came from the immunoSEQ multiplex PCR assay. This is the immuneACCESS table as TCRdb keeps it, with only in-frame sequences that have V and J called. A part of the clones is gone; compared with another copy, unresolved V genes explain less than half, and the rest is unexplained. Here the sample has around 78,000 clones; around 86% occur a single time. About 8% of the sample belongs to the ten largest clones. These TCRs' antigens remain unknown. The sample here was unstimulated CD8+ T cells sorted from spleen or lymph node cells, taken before transplant. These receptors were taken from a human donor who was the organ donor for an intestinal transplant.

The gene calls are TRBV9 and TRBJ1-4; 8 bases agree with TRBD1. The CDR3 has 15 amino acids. V lost 0 bases to trimming and J lost 6 bases; unmatched junction nucleotides: 4. Germline CDR1 reads SGDLS; CDR2 reads YYNGEE. CDR3 DNA sequence: TGTGCCAGCAGCGTAGGGGCAGGGGGCTATGAAAAACTGTTTTTT. Residues: CASSVGAGGYEKLFF.

CDR3 in DNA: TGTGCCAGCAGTTACACAGGGGGGACCTATGGCTACACCTTC. Its translation: CASSYTGGTYGYTF. The rearrangement joins TRBV6-5 to TRBJ1-2; 8 bases are shared with TRBD1. The CDR3 runs to 14 residues. Germline V gene lookup returns CDR1 MNHEY and CDR2 SVGAGI. V shed 2 bases and J 4 bases; nucleotides not matched to a gene: 3.

This clone has a handful of counts. The chain combines TRBV30 with TRBJ2-7; 7 positions match TRBD1. CDR1 and CDR2 from the germline V gene are GTSNPN and SVGIG (reference sequence). The CDR3 is made up of 14 amino acids. With V trimmed by 4 bases and J by 2 bases, 8 bases remained unmatched. CDR3 region: CAWNIGTEPYEQYF. The CDR3 DNA sequence: TGTGCCTGGAATATCGGGACAGAGCCCTACGAGCAGTACTTC.

V gene TRBV4-1 combines with J gene TRBJ2-2; 7 bases align to TRBD1. The CDR3 totals 16 residues. V was clipped by 4 bases and J by 4 bases; unmatched bases: 9. CDR1 MGHRA and CDR2 YSYEKL come from the germline V gene. The CDR3 region has the DNA TGCGCCAGCAGCCCCCCGGCAGGGGGAATCACCGGGGAGCTGTTTTTT. It specifies CASSPPAGGITGELFF.

The chain links TRBV5-1 to TRBJ2-7; D ambiguous. The CDR3 contains 13 residues. Germline V gives CDR1 SGHRS, CDR2 YFSETQ. V shed 4 bases and J shed 6 bases, with 14 bases lying between them. CDR3 nucleotide sequence: TGCGCCAGCAGCGAAGTAAGTGGGATCGAGCAGTACTTC. As protein: CASSEVSGIEQYF.

This chain links TRBV5-1 with TRBJ2-2; D unresolved. Between the trimmed V and J ends, which lost 4 bases and 11 bases, there was a span of 15 bases. The CDR3 consists of 13 residues. Germline V gene lookup returns CDR1 SGHRS and CDR2 YFSETQ. This CDR3 reads CASSTSGTVELFF. The CDR3 nucleotides read TGCGCCAGCAGCACCTCCGGAACAGTCGAGCTGTTTTTT.

This clone is a singleton in its sample. V is TRBV7-9 and J is TRBJ1-1, with D uncertain. Trimming cost V 5 bases and J 1 base, with 11 bases left between them. Germline assignment: CDR1 SEHNR and CDR2 FQNEAQ (reference sequence). The CDR3 spans 14 residues. CDR3 sequence: CASSPQTENTEAFF. Here the CDR3 DNA reads TGTGCCAGCAGCCCACAGACCGAGAACACTGAAGCTTTCTTT.

V usage is TRBV4-2 and J usage is TRBJ2-7; TRBD2 might be the D (7 bases). CDR1 is LGHNA, CDR2 YNFKEQ, per germline. Trimming cost V 0 bases and J 5 bases, with 14 bases left between them. The CDR3 covers 15 residues. The DNA for the CDR3 is TGTGCCAGCAGCCAAGACGACGGGGGGCCCAACGAGCAGTACTTC. Protein: CASSQDDGGPNEQYF.

This chain joins TRBV4-1 and TRBJ2-2; TRBD2 might be the D (6 bases). There are 11 residues in the CDR3. The V gene's germline CDR1 is MGHRA and CDR2 YSYEKL. Trimming took 8 bases from V and 6 from J, leaving 7 bases between them. The CDR3 loop reads CASGGAGELFF. For the CDR3, the DNA is TGCGCCAGCGGAGGGGCCGGGGAGCTGTTTTTT.

V gene TRBV4-1 combines with J gene TRBJ2-7, with D perhaps matching TRBD2 (6 bases). The CDR3 loop spans 18 amino acids. Germline V gives CDR1 MGHRA, CDR2 YSYEKL. V shed 0 bases and J shed 1 base, with 19 bases lying between them. CDR3 DNA sequence: TGCGCCAGCAGCCAAGAACTTTCCGGCGGGGAAGGGTCCTACGAGCAGTACTTC. Amino acids: CASSQELSGGEGSYEQYF.

CDR3 residues: CASMEEGAGQPQHF. CDR3 bases: TGTGCCAGCATGGAGGAGGGGGCAGGACAGCCCCAGCATTTT. This chain connects TRBV2 to TRBJ1-5, with 7 bases fitting TRBD1. The CDR3 length is 14 residues. V shed 7 bases, J shed 7 bases, and the junction held 10 bases outside the gene matches. Germline CDR1 and CDR2: SNHLY and FYNNEI. Full variable domain (rest looked up from reference TRBV2 and TRBJ1-5): EPEVTQTPSHQVTQMGQEVILRCVPISNHLYFYWYRQILGQKVEFLVSFYNNEISEKSEIFDDQFSVERPDGSNFTLKIRSTKLEDSAMYFCASMEEGAGQPQHFGDGTRLSIL.

The genes are TRBV23-1 and TRBJ1-6, with 7 bases matching TRBD1. TRBV23-1 carries the ORF label, with uncertain function. Unmatched junction bases numbered 9, after V lost 9 bases and J lost 7 bases. The CDR3 is 14 residues long. The CDR3 is CASLSIRGNSPLHF. DNA for the CDR3: TGCGCCAGTTTATCCATCAGGGGGAATTCACCCCTCCACTTT.